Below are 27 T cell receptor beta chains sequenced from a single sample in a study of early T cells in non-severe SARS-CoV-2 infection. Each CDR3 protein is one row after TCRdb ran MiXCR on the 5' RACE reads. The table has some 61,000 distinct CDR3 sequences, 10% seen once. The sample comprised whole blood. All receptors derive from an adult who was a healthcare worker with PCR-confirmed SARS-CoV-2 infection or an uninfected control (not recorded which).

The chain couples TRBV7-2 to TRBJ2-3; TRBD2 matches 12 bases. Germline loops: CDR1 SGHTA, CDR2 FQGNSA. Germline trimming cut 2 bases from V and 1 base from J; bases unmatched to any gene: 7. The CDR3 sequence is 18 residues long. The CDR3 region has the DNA TGTGCCAGCAGCTTACTAGCGGGAGGGCCGAGGGGCACAGATACGCAGTATTTT. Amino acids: CASSLLAGGPRGTDTQYF.

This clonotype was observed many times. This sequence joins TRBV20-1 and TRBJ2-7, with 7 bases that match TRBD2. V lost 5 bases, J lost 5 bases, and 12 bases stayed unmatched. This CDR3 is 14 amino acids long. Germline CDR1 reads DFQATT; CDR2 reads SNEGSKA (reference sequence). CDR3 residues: CSAPYGEGLHEQYF. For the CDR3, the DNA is TGCAGTGCTCCCTATGGGGAGGGCCTCCACGAGCAGTACTTC.

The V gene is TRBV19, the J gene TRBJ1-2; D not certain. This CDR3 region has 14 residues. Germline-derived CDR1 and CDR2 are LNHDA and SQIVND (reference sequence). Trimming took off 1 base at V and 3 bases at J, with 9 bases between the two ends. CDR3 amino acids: CASSIVPRDYGYTF. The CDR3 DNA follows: TGTGCCAGTAGTATAGTTCCCAGAGACTATGGCTACACCTTC. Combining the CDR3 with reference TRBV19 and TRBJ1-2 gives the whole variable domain DGGITQSPKYLFRKEGQNVTLSCEQNLNHDAMYWYRQDPGQGLRLIYYSQIVNDFQKGDIAEGYSVSREKKESFPLTVTSAQKNPTAFYLCASSIVPRDYGYTFGSGTRLTVV.

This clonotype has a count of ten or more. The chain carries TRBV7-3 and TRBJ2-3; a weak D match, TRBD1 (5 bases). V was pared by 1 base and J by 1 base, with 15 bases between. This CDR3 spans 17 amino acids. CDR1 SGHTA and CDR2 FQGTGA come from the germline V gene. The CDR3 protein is CASSLSRAVVGTDTQYF. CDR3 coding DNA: TGTGCCAGCAGCTTAAGCAGGGCGGTCGTAGGCACAGATACGCAGTATTTT.

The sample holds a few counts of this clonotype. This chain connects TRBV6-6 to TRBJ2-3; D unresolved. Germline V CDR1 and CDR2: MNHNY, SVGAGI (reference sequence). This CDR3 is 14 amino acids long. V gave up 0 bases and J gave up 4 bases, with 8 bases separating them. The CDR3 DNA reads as TGTGCCAGCAGTTACTCTGAATGGGCAGATACGCAGTATTTT. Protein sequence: CASSYSEWADTQYF.

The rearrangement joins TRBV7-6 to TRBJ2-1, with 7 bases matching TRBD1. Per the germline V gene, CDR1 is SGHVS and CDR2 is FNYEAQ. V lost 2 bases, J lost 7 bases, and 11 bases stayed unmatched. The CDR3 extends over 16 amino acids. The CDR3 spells CASSLYVIGGRNEQFF. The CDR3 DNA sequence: TGTGCCAGCAGCTTATATGTCATAGGGGGCCGGAATGAGCAGTTCTTC.

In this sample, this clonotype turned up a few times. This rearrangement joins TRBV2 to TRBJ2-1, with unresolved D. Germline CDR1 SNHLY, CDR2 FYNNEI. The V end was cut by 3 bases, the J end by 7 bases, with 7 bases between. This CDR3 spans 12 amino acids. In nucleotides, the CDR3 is TGTGCCAGCAGTGAGACATGGAATGAGCAGTTCTTC. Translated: CASSETWNEQFF. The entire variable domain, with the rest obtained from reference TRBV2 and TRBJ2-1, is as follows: EPEVTQTPSHQVTQMGQEVILRCVPISNHLYFYWYRQILGQKVEFLVSFYNNEISEKSEIFDDQFSVERPDGSNFTLKIRSTKLEDSAMYFCASSETWNEQFFGPGTRLTVL.

The CDR3 coding sequence is TGTGCCAGCAGCTTACACTCAAGTTGGTTTAGCTCCTACAATGAGCAGTTCTTC. Protein sequence: CASSLHSSWFSSYNEQFF. The chain recombines TRBV5-6 with TRBJ2-1; D uncertain. The CDR3 loop spans 18 amino acids. The V gene lost 2 bases and the J gene lost 0 bases, with 18 bases spanning the gap. Germline V CDR1 and CDR2: SGHDT, YYEEEE.

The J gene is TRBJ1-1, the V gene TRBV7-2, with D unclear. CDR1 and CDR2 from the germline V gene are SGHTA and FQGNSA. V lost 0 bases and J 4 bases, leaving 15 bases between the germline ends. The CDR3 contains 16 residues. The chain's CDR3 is CASSLAGAGSATEAFF. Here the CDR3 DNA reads TGTGCCAGCAGCTTAGCGGGCGCGGGTTCGGCCACTGAAGCTTTCTTT.

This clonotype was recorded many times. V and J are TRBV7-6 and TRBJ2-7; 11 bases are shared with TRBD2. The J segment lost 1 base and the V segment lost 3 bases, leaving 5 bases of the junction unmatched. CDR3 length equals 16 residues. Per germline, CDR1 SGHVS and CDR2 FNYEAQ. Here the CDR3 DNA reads TGTGCCAGCAGCTTCGAGACTAGCGGGGTTTCCTACGAGCAGTACTTC. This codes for CASSFETSGVSYEQYF.

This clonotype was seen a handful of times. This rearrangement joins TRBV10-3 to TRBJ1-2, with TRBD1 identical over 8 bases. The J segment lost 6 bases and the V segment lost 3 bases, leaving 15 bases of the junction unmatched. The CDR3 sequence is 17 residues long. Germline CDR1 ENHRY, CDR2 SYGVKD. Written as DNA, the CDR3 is TGTGCCATCAGTGACTCGGATGTCGCAGGGGGCGCTAATGGCTACACCTTC. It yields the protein CAISDSDVAGGANGYTF.

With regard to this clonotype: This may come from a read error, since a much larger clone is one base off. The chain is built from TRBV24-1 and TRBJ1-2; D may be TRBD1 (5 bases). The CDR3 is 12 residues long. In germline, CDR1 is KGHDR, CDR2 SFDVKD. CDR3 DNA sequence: TGTGCCACCAGTGCGCAGGGTTATGACTACACCTTC. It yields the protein CATSAQGYDYTF.

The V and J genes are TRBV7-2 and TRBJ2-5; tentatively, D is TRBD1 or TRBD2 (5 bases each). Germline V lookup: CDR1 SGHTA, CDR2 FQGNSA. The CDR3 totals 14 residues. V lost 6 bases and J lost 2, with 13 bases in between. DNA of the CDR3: TGTGCCAGCAGGCCCTGGGGACCTCAAGAGACCCAGTACTTC. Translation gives CASRPWGPQETQYF.

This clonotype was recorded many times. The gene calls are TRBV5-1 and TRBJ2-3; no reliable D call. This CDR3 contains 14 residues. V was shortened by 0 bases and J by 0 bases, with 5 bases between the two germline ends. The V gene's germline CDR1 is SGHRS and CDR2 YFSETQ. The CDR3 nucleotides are TGCGCCAGCAGCTTGGACCCAAGCACAGATACGCAGTATTTT. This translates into CASSLDPSTDTQYF.

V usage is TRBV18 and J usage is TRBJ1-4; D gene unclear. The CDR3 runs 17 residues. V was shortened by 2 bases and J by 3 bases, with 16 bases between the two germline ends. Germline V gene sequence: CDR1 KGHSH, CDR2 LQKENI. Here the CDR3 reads CASSPAAATYSNEKLFF. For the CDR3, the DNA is TGTGCCAGCTCACCAGCGGCGGCAACTTATTCTAATGAAAAACTGTTTTTT.

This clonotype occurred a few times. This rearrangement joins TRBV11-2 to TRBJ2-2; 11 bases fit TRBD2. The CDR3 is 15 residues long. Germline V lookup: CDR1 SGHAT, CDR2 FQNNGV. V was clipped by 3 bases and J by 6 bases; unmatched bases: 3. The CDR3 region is CASSFPGLAAGELFF. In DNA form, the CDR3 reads TGTGCCAGCAGCTTTCCGGGACTAGCGGCCGGGGAGCTGTTTTTT.

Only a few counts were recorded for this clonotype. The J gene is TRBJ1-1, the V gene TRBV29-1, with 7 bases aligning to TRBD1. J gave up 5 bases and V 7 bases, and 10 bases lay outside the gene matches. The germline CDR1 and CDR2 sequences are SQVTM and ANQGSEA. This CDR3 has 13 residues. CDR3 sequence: CSARTGVWTEAFF. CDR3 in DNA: TGCAGCGCTCGTACAGGGGTATGGACTGAAGCTTTCTTT.

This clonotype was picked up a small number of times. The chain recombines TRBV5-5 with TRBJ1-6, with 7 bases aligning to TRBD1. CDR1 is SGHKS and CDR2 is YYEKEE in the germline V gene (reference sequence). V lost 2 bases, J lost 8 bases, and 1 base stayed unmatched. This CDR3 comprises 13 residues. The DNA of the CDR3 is TGTGCCAGCAGCTTAACAGGGGATTCACCCCTCCACTTT. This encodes CASSLTGDSPLHF.

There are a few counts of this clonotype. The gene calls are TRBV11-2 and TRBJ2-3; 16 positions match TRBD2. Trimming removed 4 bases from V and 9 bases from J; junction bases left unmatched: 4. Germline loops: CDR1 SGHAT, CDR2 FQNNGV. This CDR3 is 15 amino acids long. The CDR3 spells CASSSGLAGGQTQYF. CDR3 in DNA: TGTGCCAGCAGCTCGGGACTAGCGGGGGGGCAGACGCAGTATTTT.

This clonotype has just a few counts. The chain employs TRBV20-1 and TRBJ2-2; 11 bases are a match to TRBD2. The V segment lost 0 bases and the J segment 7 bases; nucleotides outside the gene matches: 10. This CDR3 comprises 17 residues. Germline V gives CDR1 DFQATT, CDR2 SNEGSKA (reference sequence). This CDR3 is CSARDILAGDRGGELFF. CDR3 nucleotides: TGCAGTGCTAGAGATATACTAGCGGGAGATCGGGGCGGGGAGCTGTTTTTT.

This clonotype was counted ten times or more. The CDR3 here is CASRRQGSGANVLTF. CDR3 DNA sequence: TGTGCCAGCAGGCGACAGGGGTCTGGGGCCAACGTCCTGACTTTC. The gene calls are TRBV6-1 and TRBJ2-6; 8 nucleotides align to TRBD1. The CDR3 extends over 15 amino acids. The V gene end was trimmed by 6 bases and the J gene end by 1 base; junction bases not matched to a gene: 2. Germline-derived CDR1 and CDR2 are MNHNS and SASEGT.

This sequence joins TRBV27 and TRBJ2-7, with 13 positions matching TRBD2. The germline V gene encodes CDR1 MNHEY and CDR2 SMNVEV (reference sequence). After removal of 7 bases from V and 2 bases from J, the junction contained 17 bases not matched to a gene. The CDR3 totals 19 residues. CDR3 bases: TGTGCCAGCAAAAGGACCCCCGGGACTAGCGGGACGTTAACCTACGAGCAGTACTTC. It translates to CASKRTPGTSGTLTYEQYF.

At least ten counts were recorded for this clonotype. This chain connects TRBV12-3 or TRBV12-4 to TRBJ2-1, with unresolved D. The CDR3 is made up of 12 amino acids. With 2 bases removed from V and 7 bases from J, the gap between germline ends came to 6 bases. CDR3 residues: CASSLTRNEQFF. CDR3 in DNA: TGTGCCAGCAGTTTAACACGAAATGAGCAGTTCTTC.

The CDR3 nucleotides are TGTGCCAGCAGCTTCCACCTGATGACTAGCGGGGCATACAATGAGCAGTTCTTC. It translates to CASSFHLMTSGAYNEQFF. The chain joins TRBV11-2 to TRBJ2-1, with TRBD2 matching over 11 bases. Germline assignment: CDR1 SGHAT and CDR2 FQNNGV. The CDR3 has 18 residues. V lost 3 bases to trimming and J lost 4 bases; unmatched junction nucleotides: 11. The variable domain in full, with the rest retrieved from reference TRBV11-2 and TRBJ2-1, is EAGVAQSPRYKIIEKRQSVAFWCNPISGHATLYWYQQILGQGPKLLIQFQNNGVVDDSQLPKDRFSAERLKGVDSTLKIQPAKLEDSAVYLCASSFHLMTSGAYNEQFFGPGTRLTVL.

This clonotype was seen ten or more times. In DNA, the CDR3 is TGTGCCAGCAGTCCTAGTGGGGGTCCCCGCCCCTACGAGCAGTACTTC. Protein product: CASSPSGGPRPYEQYF. The rearrangement links TRBV25-1 to TRBJ2-7; D is tentatively TRBD1 or TRBD2 (5 bases each). The CDR3 loop spans 16 amino acids. V was trimmed by 5 bases and J by 2 bases, leaving 19 bases between them. Germline V gene sequence: CDR1 MGHDK, CDR2 SYGVNS.

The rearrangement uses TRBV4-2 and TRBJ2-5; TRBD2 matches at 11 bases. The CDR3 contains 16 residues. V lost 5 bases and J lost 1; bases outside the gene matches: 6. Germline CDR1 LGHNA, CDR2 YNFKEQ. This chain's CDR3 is CASSYRSGGAQETQYF. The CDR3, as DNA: TGTGCCAGCAGCTACCGTAGCGGGGGGGCCCAAGAGACCCAGTACTTC.

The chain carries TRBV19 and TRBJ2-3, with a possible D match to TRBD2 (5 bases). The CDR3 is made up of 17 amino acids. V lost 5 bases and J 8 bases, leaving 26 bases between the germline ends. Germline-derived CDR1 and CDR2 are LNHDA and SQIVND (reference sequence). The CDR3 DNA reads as TGTGCCAGTAGTCCTCATCCAGGAATGCCCGGAGAGGGTACGCAGTATTTT. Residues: CASSPHPGMPGEGTQYF. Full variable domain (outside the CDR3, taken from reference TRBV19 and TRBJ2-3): DGGITQSPKYLFRKEGQNVTLSCEQNLNHDAMYWYRQDPGQGLRLIYYSQIVNDFQKGDIAEGYSVSREKKESFPLTVTSAQKNPTAFYLCASSPHPGMPGEGTQYFGPGTRLTVL.